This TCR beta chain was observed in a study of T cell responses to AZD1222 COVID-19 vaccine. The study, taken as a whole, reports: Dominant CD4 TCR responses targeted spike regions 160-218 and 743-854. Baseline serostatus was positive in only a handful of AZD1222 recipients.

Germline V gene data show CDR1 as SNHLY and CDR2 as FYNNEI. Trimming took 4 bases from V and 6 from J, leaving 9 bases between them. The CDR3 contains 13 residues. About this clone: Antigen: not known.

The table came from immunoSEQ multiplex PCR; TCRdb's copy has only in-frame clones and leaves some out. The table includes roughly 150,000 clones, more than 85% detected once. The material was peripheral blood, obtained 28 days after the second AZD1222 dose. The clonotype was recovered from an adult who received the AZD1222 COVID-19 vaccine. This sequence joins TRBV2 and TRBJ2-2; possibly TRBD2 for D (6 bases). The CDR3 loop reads CASSVEGSGELFF. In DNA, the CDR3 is TGTGCCAGCAGTGTGGAGGGATCCGGGGAGCTGTTTTTT.